This TCR beta chain was captured in a study of tumor-infiltrating lymphocytes in primary liver carcinoma. Concerning this clonotype: One junction end does not reproduce the germline sequence, and a read error may be involved.

Unsorted bulk tissue of about 20-30 mg yielded co-extracted RNA and DNA. A constant-region primer served to make TCR beta cDNA from around 540 ng total RNA. What produced the TCR beta libraries was three nested multiplex PCR rounds using slightly modified ARM-PCR. Each of the first two PCR rounds ran approximately 11 cycles with TRBV1-TRBV30 forward and C-beta reverse primers. TCRdb used MiXCR to reprocess the multiplex PCR reads, holding one entry per CDR3 protein. This table holds more than 45,000 distinct CDR3 sequences, over 65% found once. The CDR3 is made up of 16 amino acids. The germline V gene has CDR1 SGHRS and CDR2 YFSETQ.

The clonotype originates from a middle-aged man with primary liver carcinoma and hepatitis B virus infection. V and J are TRBV5-1 and TRBJ2-1; tentative D call: TRBD2 (6 bases). Source material: liver tumor tissue from sampling region 3. The subset: tumor region T3, left-lateral pole. CDR3 sequence reads: CASSRDLRSSYNGQLF. CDR3 sequence (DNA): TGCGCCAGCAGCCGGGACTTGCGGTCCTCCTACAATGGGCAGCTCTTC.